What follows is one T cell receptor (beta chain) and its context. In the original workflow: Reference gene primer amplification gave nucleated cell count estimates. The assay was immunoSEQ multiplex PCR, and TCRdb's table has in-frame clones only and misses some. That table supplies the V and J calls and clone size; D and trimming were determined from the DNA. The sample has about 150,000 clones, 86% seen once; the top ten hold around 4.5%. The sample originates from a study of blood T cell repertoires in COVID-19. Study at large: Sources were T cells, B-cell-depleted T cells, or PBMCs; the material itself was cDNA or gDNA.

V was clipped by 7 bases and J by 1 base; unmatched bases: 6. Germline loops: CDR1 KGHDR, CDR2 SFDVKD. This CDR3 region has 16 residues. Participant reports of clinical history set cohort assignment. Each recovered donor of Cohort 3 presented with two negative PCRs, clearance, or symptom resolution. The sample was PBMCs or T cells enriched from blood (not recorded which). This sequence was found in a man between 50 and 59 years old who had recovered from COVID-19. V is TRBV24-1 and J is TRBJ1-1; 12 nucleotides agree with TRBD1. CDR3 DNA sequence: TGTGCCACCAGGGGACAGGGGGCAGGGAGGAACACTGAAGCTTTCTTT. Its protein product is CATRGQGAGRNTEAFF.